The clone carrying this T cell receptor (beta chain) was counted ten times or more. This specimen belongs to a study of kidney transplant recipient with SARS-CoV-2 infection. Each CDR3 protein gets one entry after TCRdb re-called the reads with MiXCR. Of approximately 250,000 distinct CDR3 sequences listed, under 35% are singletons. This receptor was taken from a male patient in his thirties who had COVID-19 and was a kidney transplant recipient. Some T cells may trace back to the graft donor. Sequenced material: a blood sample, taken at baseline and between days 110 and 120 from a kidney transplant recipient.

The CDR3 here is CASSFGGGKPGIFSYEQYF. The CDR3, as DNA: TGTGCCAGCAGTTTTGGTGGGGGAAAACCGGGTATCTTCTCCTACGAGCAGTACTTC. This chain connects TRBV28 to TRBJ2-7; D could derive from TRBD1 or TRBD2 (5 bases each). Per germline, CDR1 MDHEN and CDR2 SYDVKM. Trimming removed 3 bases at V and 0 bases at J, with 24 bases between. The CDR3 has 19 amino acids.